This T cell receptor beta chain comes out of a study of technical replicates of blood from a handful of donors. Method: immunoSEQ multiplex PCR; TCRdb's copy keeps in-frame clones and lacks some. This sample has about 60,000 clones, with approximately 83% found just once. From germline, CDR1 is SNHLY and CDR2 FYNNEI. There are 16 residues in the CDR3. V was pared by 9 bases and J by 2 bases, with 10 bases of the junction left unmatched. The sample consisted of PBMCs. This chain links TRBV2 with TRBJ2-2, with 9 bases identical to TRBD1. The TCR sequence derives from a human donor in good health. Some clones in this sample may be carry-over from other donors' samples. The CDR3 loop is CASRTGVESNTGELFF. The DNA for the CDR3 is TGTGCCAGTAGGACAGGGGTTGAGTCAAACACCGGGGAGCTGTTTTTT.